Presented here are 29 T cell receptor beta chains from one specimen sequenced in a study of tumor and adjacent non-tumor tissue in lung cancer. Three rounds of nested PCR, following a modified ARM-PCR protocol, produced the TCRbeta library. TCRdb recomputed calls from the multiplex PCR reads with MiXCR, one row per CDR3 protein. The sample shows about 120,000 distinct CDR3 sequences, roughly 84% of them seen only once. This sample's RNA came from whole unsorted tissue. Material for sequencing was lung tumor tissue. Every receptor here comes from a man between 70 and 80 years old with non-small cell lung cancer.

Concerning this clonotype itself: One end of the junction does not line up with germline, which may come from a read error. The J gene is TRBJ2-3, the V gene TRBV6-2 or TRBV6-3, with D maybe TRBD1 (5 bases). The CDR3 has 17 amino acids. Germline loops: CDR1 MNHEY, CDR2 SVGEGT. CDR3 nucleotide sequence: TGTGTCAGCAGTTACCCGATGACAGTAGGCCATCAGGATAGGCAGTATTTT. Translated, it gives CVSSYPMTVGHQDRQYF.

Note on this clonotype: Mismatch with germline at one junction end may stem from a read error. The CDR3 region has the DNA TGCTGCGCCGAGGGAGGGAAGGCTAACTATGGCTACACATTC. Translated, it gives CCAEGGKANYGYTF. V and J are TRBV29-1 and TRBJ1-2; D uncertain. This CDR3 spans 14 amino acids. Germline V gene lookup returns CDR1 SQVTM and CDR2 ANQGSEA.

About this clonotype itself: A much larger clone lies one base from this, so it may be a read error. The rearrangement joins TRBV11-2 to TRBJ1-1; perhaps TRBD1 as D (5 bases). V lost 4 bases, J lost 4 bases, and 13 bases lay in between. The CDR3 has 14 amino acids. Germline V lookup: CDR1 SGHAT, CDR2 FQNNGV. The CDR3 region is CASSSGLLATEAFF. The DNA for the CDR3 is TGTGCCAGCAGCTCGGGACTTCTGGCCACTGAAGCTTTCTTT.

This chain uses TRBV28 with TRBJ2-2; D perhaps matches TRBD2 (6 bases). Germline loops: CDR1 MDHEN, CDR2 SYDVKM. CDR3 size: 16 residues. CDR3 sequence: CASCGLAWDNTGELFF. The CDR3 coding sequence is TGTGCAAGCTGTGGGCTAGCGTGGGACAACACCGGGGAGCTGTTTTTT. Filled out from reference TRBV28 and TRBJ2-2, the complete variable domain reads DVKVTQSSRYLVKRTGEKVFLECVQDMDHENMFWYRQDPGLGLRLIYFSYDVKMKEKGDIPEGYSVSREKKERFSLILESASTNQTSMYLCASCGLAWDNTGELFFGEGSRLTVL.

The V and J genes are TRBV11-2 and TRBJ2-3; D is tentatively TRBD1 or TRBD2 (5 bases each). Germline-derived CDR1 and CDR2 are SGHAT and FQNNGV. Trimming removed 3 bases from V and 2 bases from J, with 12 bases in between. This CDR3 contains 15 residues. The CDR3 DNA is TGTGCCAGCAGCTTGGGGACGAGGCCCACAGATACGCAGTATTTT. Amino acids: CASSLGTRPTDTQYF. The complete variable domain, with remaining parts taken from reference TRBV11-2 and TRBJ2-3, reads EAGVAQSPRYKIIEKRQSVAFWCNPISGHATLYWYQQILGQGPKLLIQFQNNGVVDDSQLPKDRFSAERLKGVDSTLKIQPAKLEDSAVYLCASSLGTRPTDTQYFGPGTRLTVL.

This clonotype has a single count. Possible read error: a much larger clone is one base away. The CDR3 is CSARDAEGLVGEVQFF. The CDR3 DNA is TGCAGTGCTAGAGATGCAGAAGGACTAGTGGGAGAAGTCCAGTTCTTC. The chain joins TRBV20-1 to TRBJ2-1; 7 bases match TRBD2. This CDR3 has 16 amino acids. Germline-derived CDR1 and CDR2 are DFQATT and SNEGSKA (reference sequence). Trimming removed 0 bases from V and 13 bases from J; junction bases left unmatched: 18.

A remark on this clonotype: This is likely a read error, given that the CDR3 carries no conserved phenylalanine or tryptophan at its end. The chain employs TRBV6-6 and TRBJ1-1; TRBD1 aligns across 8 bases. The CDR3 is 15 amino acids. CDR1 and CDR2 from the germline V gene are MNHNY and SVGAGI (reference sequence). The CDR3 DNA reads as TGTGCCAGCACGAACAGGGGGTTTATGAACACCGAAGCTTTCTAT. This codes for CASTNRGFMNTEAFY.

Details on this clonotype: In this CDR3 the conserved last residue, phenylalanine or tryptophan, is missing, so a read error is likely. The chain recombines TRBV4-2 with TRBJ2-5; D may be TRBD1 (6 bases). The length of the CDR3 is 15 residues. Trimming cost V 0 bases and J 5 bases, with 13 bases left between them. Germline CDR1 LGHNA, CDR2 YNFKEQ. CDR3 region: CASSQERGGQETQYL. The CDR3 DNA follows: TGTGCCAGCAGCCAAGAAAGGGGCGGACAGGAGACCCAGTACTTA.

Regarding this clonotype: As the CDR3 is not closed by the conserved phenylalanine or tryptophan, this likely results from a read error. The chain employs TRBV11-2 and TRBJ2-5; D call uncertain. CDR1 is SGHAT and CDR2 is FQNNGV in the germline V gene. The CDR3 loop spans 14 amino acids. The CDR3 protein is CASSLLPPQETQYL. DNA for the CDR3: TGTGCCAGCAGCTTACTCCCCCCCCAAGAGACTCAGTACTTA.

With respect to this clonotype: The conserved phenylalanine or tryptophan normally closing the CDR3 is absent here, so this likely arose from a read error. The limits of the CDR3 on the DNA are not certain, so only TCRdb's listed CDR3 is given. The gene calls are TRBV20-1 and TRBJ2-7. The CDR3 is 12 amino acids in total, end residues counted. The V gene's germline CDR1 is DFQATT and CDR2 SNEGSKA (reference sequence). The CDR3 here is CSAADGSYEQYY.

For this clonotype: At one end the junction does not follow the germline gene, possibly because of a read error. The chain employs TRBV5-4 and TRBJ1-6; 7 nucleotides agree with TRBD1. This CDR3 comprises 14 residues. The V gene's germline CDR1 is SGHNT and CDR2 YYREEE (reference sequence). The CDR3 bases are TGTGCCAGCAGAACCTGGGACAGAACTTCACGCCTCCACTTT. Residues: CASRTWDRTSRLHF.

As to this clonotype: Here the CDR3 omits its conserved ending phenylalanine or tryptophan, so a read error is the likely source. It is unclear where the CDR3 begins or ends on the DNA, so no DNA is shown, and the CDR3 is as TCRdb lists it. J is TRBJ1-6 and V is TRBV12-3 or TRBV12-4; the table calls TRBD1, which could not be checked here. Ends included, the CDR3 has 14 residues. CDR3 sequence reads: CASSPGQDNSPLPH.

This clonotype was picked up one time. The junction departs from germline at one end; a sequencing error may be responsible. The CDR3 nucleotides read TGCGCCAGCTGCCTAGGACTCGAGGCTTATTCAGATATGCAGTATTTT. Protein sequence: CASCLGLEAYSDMQYF. V is TRBV5-1 and J is TRBJ2-3; D may be TRBD2 (5 bases). The CDR3 consists of 16 residues. Germline CDR1 and CDR2: SGHRS and YFSETQ. The variable domain in full, completed from reference TRBV5-1 and TRBJ2-3, reads KAGVTQTPRYLIKTRGQQVTLSCSPISGHRSVSWYQQTPGQGLQFLFEYFSETQRNKGNFPGRFSGRQFSNSRSEMNVSTLELGDSALYLCASCLGLEAYSDMQYFGPGTRLTVL.

Concerning this clonotype itself: With a much larger clone just one base away, this may be a read error. The chain employs TRBV2 and TRBJ1-6, with 7 bases lining up with TRBD1. This CDR3 has 14 residues. V lost 7 bases, J lost 7 bases, and 7 bases stayed unmatched. CDR1 is SNHLY and CDR2 is FYNNEI in the germline V gene. CDR3 residues: CASTMGGQNSPLHF. CDR3 in DNA: TGTGCCAGCACCATGGGGGGACAGAATTCACCCCTCCACTTT.

Notes on this clonotype: Given the absence of the conserved phenylalanine or tryptophan at the CDR3 end, a read error is likely. V gene TRBV4-1 combines with J gene TRBJ1-4; possible D gene TRBD1, 5 bases. The germline CDR1 and CDR2 sequences are MGHRA and YSYEKL. This CDR3 is 16 amino acids long. The CDR3 protein is CASSQAPSGDNEKLFI. In DNA form, the CDR3 reads TGCGCCAGCAGTCAAGCCCCCTCGGGGGATAATGAAAAACTGTTTATT.

As DNA, the CDR3 is TGTGCCAGCAGCTCTAGAAGGGGCACTAATGAAAAGTGTTTTTTT. This encodes CASSSRRGTNEKCFF. The chain carries TRBV11-2 and TRBJ1-4; possible D gene TRBD1, 5 bases. CDR3 length equals 15 residues. V lost 4 bases and J 17 bases, leaving 26 bases between the germline ends. Germline V gene lookup returns CDR1 SGHAT and CDR2 FQNNGV. The full variable domain, in which reference TRBV11-2 and TRBJ1-4 provide the parts outside the CDR3, is EAGVAQSPRYKIIEKRQSVAFWCNPISGHATLYWYQQILGQGPKLLIQFQNNGVVDDSQLPKDRFSAERLKGVDSTLKIQPAKLEDSAVYLCASSSRRGTNEKCFFGSGTQLSVL.

This clonotype has only a few counts. A much bigger clone sits one base away, suggesting this may be a read error. DNA for the CDR3: TGTGTCAGCAGCTTGGAGGAACGGGGGAACACCGGGGAGCTGTTTTTT. Translating it yields CVSSLEERGNTGELFF. The gene calls are TRBV5-4 and TRBJ2-2; possibly TRBD2 for D (5 bases). The CDR3 sequence is 16 residues long. CDR1 is SGHNT, CDR2 YYREEE, per germline (reference sequence). Full variable domain (outside the CDR3, taken from reference TRBV5-4 and TRBJ2-2): ETGVTQSPTHLIKTRGQQVTLRCSSQSGHNTVSWYQQALGQGPQFIFQYYREEENGRGNFPPRFSGLQFPNYSSELNVNALELDDSALYLCVSSLEERGNTGELFFGEGSRLTVL.

A note on this clonotype: A junction end diverges from the germline sequence, so it may reflect a read error. The chain links TRBV4-1 to TRBJ1-4, with D hard to call. Germline CDR1 is MGHRA and CDR2 is YSYEKL. The CDR3 length is 16 residues. DNA for the CDR3: TGCGCCAGCAGCCAAGTACGAGGGCAGGATAGTGAAAAACTGTATTTT. As protein: CASSQVRGQDSEKLYF.

This sequence joins TRBV6-2 or TRBV6-3 and TRBJ1-5, with no clear D. The CDR3 is 12 residues long. Germline V gene lookup returns CDR1 MNHEY and CDR2 SVGEGT. Deletions cut 7 bases from V and 5 bases from J, with 9 bases between. The CDR3 nucleotides are TGTGCCAGCATAGGAAGGGATCAGCCCCAGCATTTT. Its protein product is CASIGRDQPQHF.

As regards this clonotype: One base away lies a much larger clone, so this may be a sequencing read error. J is TRBJ1-5 and V is TRBV28; D is unclear. Germline loops: CDR1 MDHEN, CDR2 SYDVKM. V lost 6 bases, J lost 1 base, and 16 bases lay in between. This CDR3 is 16 amino acids long. The CDR3 here is CASSPQRRPSNQPQHF. The CDR3 bases are TGTGCCAGCAGCCCCCAGCGGCGGCCAAGCAATCAGCCCCAGCATTTT.

Notes on this clonotype: A read error may account for a junction end that differs from germline. The chain links TRBV11-3 to TRBJ2-5; tentatively, D is TRBD1 or TRBD2 (5 bases each). Per germline, CDR1 SGHNT and CDR2 YENEEA. The CDR3 consists of 14 residues. CDR3 nucleotide sequence: TGTGGCAGCGCTTCCGGCTGGGGGTGGGAGACCAAGTACTTC. Its protein product is CGSASGWGWETKYF.

The rearrangement joins TRBV4-3 to TRBJ2-2; the match to TRBD2 covers 10 bases. The junction had 11 bases not matched to a gene; V was cut back by 0 bases and J by 7 bases. Looked up from germline, CDR1 is LGHNA and CDR2 is YSLEER. CDR3 length equals 18 residues. The CDR3 DNA reads as TGCGCCAGCAGCCAAGAAATCCTCCTAGCGGGAGCGGGCGGGGAGCTGTTTTTT. It codes for CASSQEILLAGAGGELFF.

The chain couples TRBV29-1 to TRBJ2-2; D may be TRBD1 (6 bases). The CDR3 covers 14 residues. The germline V gene encodes CDR1 SQVTM and CDR2 ANQGSEA. V lost 7 bases, J lost 5 bases, and 17 bases lay in between. CDR3 sequence reads: CSANRDMNTGELFF. CDR3 sequence (DNA): TGCAGCGCCAACCGGGACATGAATACCGGGGAGCTGTTTTTT.

In this sample, this clonotype turned up once. It is likely a read error, because the conserved phenylalanine at the end of the CDR3 is missing. The chain combines TRBV5-1 with TRBJ2-3; 7 bases line up with TRBD1. This CDR3 comprises 17 residues. Germline V CDR1 and CDR2: SGHRS, YFSETQ. The CDR3 reads CASSSSLRGRSADTQYL. The CDR3 DNA reads TGCGCCAGTAGCTCATCGCTGAGGGGGCGTTCAGCGGATACGCAGTATTTA.

The count of this clonotype is one. V usage is TRBV4-2 and J usage is TRBJ2-3, with 9 bases aligning to TRBD2. The junction had 11 bases not matched to a gene; V was cut back by 4 bases and J by 6 bases. The CDR3 sequence is 16 residues long. Germline-derived CDR1 and CDR2 are LGHNA and YNFKEQ. In nucleotides, the CDR3 is TGTGCCAGCAGCCGGGTTTGGGCGGGGGGGCTCGATACGCAGTATTTT. This sequence encodes CASSRVWAGGLDTQYF.

Details on this clonotype: An end of the junction does not agree with germline; a read error may underlie this. The chain links TRBV6-1 to TRBJ1-2; 7 nucleotides line up with TRBD1. This CDR3 has 13 amino acids. Germline V gives CDR1 MNHNS, CDR2 SASEGT. As DNA, the CDR3 is TGTGTCAGCAGTGAAGCCAGGGGGTTTGCCTACACCTTC. It specifies CVSSEARGFAYTF.

Regarding this clonotype: One junction end disagrees with the germline gene, perhaps due to a read error. The gene calls are TRBV29-1 and TRBJ1-2; D gene ambiguous. This CDR3 is built from 13 residues. Germline CDR1 SQVTM, CDR2 ANQGSEA. This CDR3 reads CSVFQTGAYVYTF. CDR3 nucleotide sequence: TGCAGCGTTTTCCAGACGGGAGCCTATGTCTACACATTC.

As concerns this clonotype: Relative to the germline gene, one junction end is altered; a read error may explain this. The chain couples TRBV10-3 to TRBJ2-1; 9 bases line up with TRBD2. This CDR3 region has 17 residues. Per the germline V gene, CDR1 is ENHRY and CDR2 is SYGVKD. DNA of the CDR3: TGTGCCATTAGTGAGTCGGCCGCTAGCGGGGATGGTTATGATCAGTTCTTC. Protein sequence: CAISESAASGDGYDQFF.

With regard to this clonotype: As the CDR3 is not closed by the conserved phenylalanine or tryptophan, this likely results from a read error. The V gene is TRBV14, the J gene TRBJ1-5, with D possibly TRBD1 on 5 matching bases. This CDR3 contains 16 residues. Germline V gene data show CDR1 as SGHDN and CDR2 as FVKESK. CDR3 loop: CARSPGGSGERQPQHI. CDR3 in DNA: TGTGCCCGCAGCCCCGGGGGTAGTGGGGAAAGACAGCCCCAGCATATT.